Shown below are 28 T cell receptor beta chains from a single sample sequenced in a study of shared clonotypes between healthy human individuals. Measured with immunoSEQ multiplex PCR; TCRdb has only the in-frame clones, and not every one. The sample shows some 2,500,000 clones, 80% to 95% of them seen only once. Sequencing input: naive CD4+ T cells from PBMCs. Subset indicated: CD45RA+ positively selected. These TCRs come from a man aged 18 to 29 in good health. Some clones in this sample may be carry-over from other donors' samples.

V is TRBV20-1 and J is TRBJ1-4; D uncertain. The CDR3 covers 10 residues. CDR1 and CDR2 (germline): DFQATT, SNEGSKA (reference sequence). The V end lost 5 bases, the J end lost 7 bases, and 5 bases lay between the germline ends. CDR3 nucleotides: TGCAGTGCTGCCCGTGAAAAACTGTTTTTT. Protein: CSAAREKLFF.

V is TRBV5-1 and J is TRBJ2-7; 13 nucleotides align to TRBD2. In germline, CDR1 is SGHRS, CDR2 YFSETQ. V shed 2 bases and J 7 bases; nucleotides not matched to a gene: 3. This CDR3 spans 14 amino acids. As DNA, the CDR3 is TGCGCCAGCAGCTTAGGGACTAGCGGGGAGGAGCAGTACTTC. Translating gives CASSLGTSGEEQYF.

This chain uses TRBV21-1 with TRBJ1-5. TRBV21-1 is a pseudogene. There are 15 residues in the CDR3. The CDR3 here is CASSKSHPSNQPQHF. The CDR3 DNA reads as TGTGCCAGCAGCAAAAGTCACCCGAGCAATCAGCCCCAGCATTTT.

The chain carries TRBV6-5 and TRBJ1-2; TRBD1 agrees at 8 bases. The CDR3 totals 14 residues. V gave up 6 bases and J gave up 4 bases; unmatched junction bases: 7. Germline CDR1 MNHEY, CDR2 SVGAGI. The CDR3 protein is CASRGTGQGYGYTF. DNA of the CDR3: TGTGCCAGCAGGGGGACAGGACAGGGCTATGGCTACACCTTC.

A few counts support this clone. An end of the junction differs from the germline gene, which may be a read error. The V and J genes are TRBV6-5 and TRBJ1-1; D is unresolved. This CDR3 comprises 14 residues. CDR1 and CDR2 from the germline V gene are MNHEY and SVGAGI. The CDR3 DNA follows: TGTGCCACCAGTCGGGTCTCGAAGAACACTGAAGCTTTCTTT. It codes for CATSRVSKNTEAFF.

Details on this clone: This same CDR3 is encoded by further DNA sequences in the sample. The CDR3 is CASSLVGDSTDTQYF. The CDR3 nucleotides read TGTGCCAGCAGCTTAGTGGGGGACTCCACAGATACGCAGTATTTT. The V call is TRBV11-2, the J call TRBJ2-3; D is possibly TRBD2 (6 bases). Deletions cut 1 base from V and 2 bases from J, with 10 bases between. Germline-derived CDR1 and CDR2 are SGHAT and FQNNGV. The CDR3 has 15 residues. Together with reference TRBV11-2 and TRBJ2-3, the CDR3 gives the full variable domain: EAGVAQSPRYKIIEKRQSVAFWCNPISGHATLYWYQQILGQGPKLLIQFQNNGVVDDSQLPKDRFSAERLKGVDSTLKIQPAKLEDSAVYLCASSLVGDSTDTQYFGPGTRLTVL.

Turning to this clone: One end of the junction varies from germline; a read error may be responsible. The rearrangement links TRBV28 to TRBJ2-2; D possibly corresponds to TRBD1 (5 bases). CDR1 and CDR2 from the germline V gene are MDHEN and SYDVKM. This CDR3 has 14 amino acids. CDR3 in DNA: TGTGCGAGCAGGCAGGGCCTAAACACCGGGGAGCTGTTTTTT. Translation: CASRQGLNTGELFF. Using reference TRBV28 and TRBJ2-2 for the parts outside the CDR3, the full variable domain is DVKVTQSSRYLVKRTGEKVFLECVQDMDHENMFWYRQDPGLGLRLIYFSYDVKMKEKGDIPEGYSVSREKKERFSLILESASTNQTSMYLCASRQGLNTGELFFGEGSRLTVL.

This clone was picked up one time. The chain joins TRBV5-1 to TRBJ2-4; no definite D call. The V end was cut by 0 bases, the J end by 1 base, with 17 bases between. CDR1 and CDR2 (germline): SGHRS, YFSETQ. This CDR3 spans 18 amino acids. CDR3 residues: CASSLGLFSARAKNIQYF. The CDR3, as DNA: TGCGCCAGCAGCTTGGGACTTTTTTCCGCTAGGGCCAAAAACATTCAGTACTTC.

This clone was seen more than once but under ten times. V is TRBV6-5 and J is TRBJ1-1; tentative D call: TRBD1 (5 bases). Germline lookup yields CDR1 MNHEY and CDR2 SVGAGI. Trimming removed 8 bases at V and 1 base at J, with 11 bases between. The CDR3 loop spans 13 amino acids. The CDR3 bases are TGTGCCAGCTCGAGGGACGAGAACACTGAAGCTTTCTTT. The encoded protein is CASSRDENTEAFF.

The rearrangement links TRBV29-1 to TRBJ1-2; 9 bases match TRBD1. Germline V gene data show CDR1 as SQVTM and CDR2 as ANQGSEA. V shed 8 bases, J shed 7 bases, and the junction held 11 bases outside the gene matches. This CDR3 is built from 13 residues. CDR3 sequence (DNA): TGCAGCTCGTGGACAGGGGCCTTCTCTGGCTACACCTTC. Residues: CSSWTGAFSGYTF.

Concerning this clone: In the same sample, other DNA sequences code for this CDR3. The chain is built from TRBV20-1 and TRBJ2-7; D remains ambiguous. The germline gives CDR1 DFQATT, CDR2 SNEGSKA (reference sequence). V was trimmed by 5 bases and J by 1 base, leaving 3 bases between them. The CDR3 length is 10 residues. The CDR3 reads CSARSYEQYF. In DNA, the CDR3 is TGCAGTGCTCGTTCCTACGAGCAGTACTTC.

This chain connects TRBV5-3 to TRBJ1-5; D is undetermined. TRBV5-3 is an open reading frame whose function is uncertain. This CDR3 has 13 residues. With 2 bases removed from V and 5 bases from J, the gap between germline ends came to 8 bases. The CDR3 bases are TGTGCCAGAAGCTTATTCCGGGATCAGCCCCAGCATTTT. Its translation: CARSLFRDQPQHF.

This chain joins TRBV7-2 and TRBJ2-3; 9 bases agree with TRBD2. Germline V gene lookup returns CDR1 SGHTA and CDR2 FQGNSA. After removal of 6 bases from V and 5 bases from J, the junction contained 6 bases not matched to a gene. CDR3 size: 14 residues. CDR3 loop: CASSQLAGRDTQYF. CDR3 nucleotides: TGTGCCAGCAGTCAACTAGCGGGTCGAGATACGCAGTATTTT.

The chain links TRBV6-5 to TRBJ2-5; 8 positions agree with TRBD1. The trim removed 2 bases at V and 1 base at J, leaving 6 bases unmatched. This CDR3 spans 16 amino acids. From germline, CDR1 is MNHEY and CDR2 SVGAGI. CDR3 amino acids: CASSYHGQGPQETQYF. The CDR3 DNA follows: TGTGCCAGCAGTTACCACGGACAGGGACCCCAAGAGACCCAGTACTTC.

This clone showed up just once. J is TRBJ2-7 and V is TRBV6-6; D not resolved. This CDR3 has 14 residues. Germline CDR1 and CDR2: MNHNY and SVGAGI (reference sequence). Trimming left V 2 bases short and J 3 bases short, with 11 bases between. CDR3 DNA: TGTGCCAGCAGTTACCAGGTGGGCAGCTACGAGCAGTACTTC. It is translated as CASSYQVGSYEQYF.

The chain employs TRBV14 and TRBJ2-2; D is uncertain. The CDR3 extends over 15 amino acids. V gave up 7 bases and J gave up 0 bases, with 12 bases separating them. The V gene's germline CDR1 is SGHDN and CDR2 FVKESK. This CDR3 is CASNPRGPNTGELFF. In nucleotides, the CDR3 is TGTGCCAGCAATCCTCGAGGCCCGAACACCGGGGAGCTGTTTTTT.

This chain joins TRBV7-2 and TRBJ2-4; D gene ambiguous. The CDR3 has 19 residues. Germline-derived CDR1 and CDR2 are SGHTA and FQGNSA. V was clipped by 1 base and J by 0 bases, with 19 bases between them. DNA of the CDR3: TGTGCCAGCAGCTTAGACTGGGCGAGCCCCGTCCTAGCCAAAAACATTCAGTACTTC. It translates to CASSLDWASPVLAKNIQYF.

This CDR3 reads CAWSTGQYTGELFF. CDR3 sequence (DNA): TGTGCCTGGAGTACGGGACAATACACCGGGGAGCTGTTTTTT. J is TRBJ2-2 and V is TRBV30, with D possibly being TRBD1 (6 bases). The CDR3 totals 14 residues. The V end lost 2 bases, the J end lost 3 bases, and 10 bases lay between the germline ends. Germline CDR1 and CDR2: GTSNPN and SVGIG (reference sequence).

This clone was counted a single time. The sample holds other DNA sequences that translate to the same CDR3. The CDR3 reads CASSAGQPNEKLFF. As DNA, the CDR3 is TGTGCCAGCAGCGCGGGACAGCCAAATGAAAAACTGTTTTTT. J is TRBJ1-4 and V is TRBV7-9; 7 positions agree with TRBD1. The germline CDR1 and CDR2 sequences are SEHNR and FQNEAQ (reference sequence). V was clipped by 5 bases and J by 5 bases; unmatched bases: 5. The CDR3 extends over 14 amino acids.

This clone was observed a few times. The CDR3 DNA is TGTGCCAGCAGCAAGCGAATCGACAATGAGCAGTTCTTC. This gives the protein CASSKRIDNEQFF. V and J are TRBV11-2 and TRBJ2-1, with D unresolved. Looked up from germline, CDR1 is SGHAT and CDR2 is FQNNGV. CDR3 size: 13 residues. Between the trimmed V and J ends, which lost 5 bases and 5 bases, there was a span of 10 bases.

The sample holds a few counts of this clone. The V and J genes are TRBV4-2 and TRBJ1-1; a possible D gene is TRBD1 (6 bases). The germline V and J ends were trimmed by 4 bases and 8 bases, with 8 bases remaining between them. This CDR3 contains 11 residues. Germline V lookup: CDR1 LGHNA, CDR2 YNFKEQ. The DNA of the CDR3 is TGTGCCAGCAGCCGAGGACAGGAAGCTTTCTTT. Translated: CASSRGQEAFF.

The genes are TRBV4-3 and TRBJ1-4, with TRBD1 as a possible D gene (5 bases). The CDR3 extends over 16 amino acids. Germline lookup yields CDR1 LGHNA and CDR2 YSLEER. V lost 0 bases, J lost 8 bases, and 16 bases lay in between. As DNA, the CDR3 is TGCGCCAGCAGCCAAGAGTCTCGGCAGGGAGGCGAAAAACTGTTTTTT. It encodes CASSQESRQGGEKLFF.

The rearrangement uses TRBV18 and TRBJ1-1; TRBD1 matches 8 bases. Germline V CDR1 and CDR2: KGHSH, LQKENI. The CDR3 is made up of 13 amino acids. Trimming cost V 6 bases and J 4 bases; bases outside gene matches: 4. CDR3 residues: CASSQGAATEAFF. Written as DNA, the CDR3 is TGTGCCAGCTCGCAGGGGGCGGCCACTGAAGCTTTCTTT.

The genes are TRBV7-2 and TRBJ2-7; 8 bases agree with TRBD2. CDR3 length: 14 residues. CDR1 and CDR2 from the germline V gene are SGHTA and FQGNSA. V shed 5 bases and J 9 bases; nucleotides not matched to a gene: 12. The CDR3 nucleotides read TGTGCCAGCAGCCCCGGACTAGCTCCCCGCGGGCAGTACTTC. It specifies CASSPGLAPRGQYF. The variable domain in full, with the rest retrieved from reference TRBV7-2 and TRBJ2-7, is GAGVSQSPSNKVTEKGKDVELRCDPISGHTALYWYRQSLGQGLEFLIYFQGNSAPDKSGLPSDRFSAERTGGSVSTLTIQRTQQEDSAVYLCASSPGLAPRGQYFGPGTRLTVT.

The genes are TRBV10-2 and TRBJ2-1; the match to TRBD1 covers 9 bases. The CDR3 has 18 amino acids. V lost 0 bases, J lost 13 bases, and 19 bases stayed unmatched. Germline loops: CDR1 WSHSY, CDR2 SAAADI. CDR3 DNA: TGCGCCAGCAGTGAGTCGAGGGGAGGACAGGGGCCAACAAGACCCCAGTTCTTC. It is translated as CASSESRGGQGPTRPQFF.

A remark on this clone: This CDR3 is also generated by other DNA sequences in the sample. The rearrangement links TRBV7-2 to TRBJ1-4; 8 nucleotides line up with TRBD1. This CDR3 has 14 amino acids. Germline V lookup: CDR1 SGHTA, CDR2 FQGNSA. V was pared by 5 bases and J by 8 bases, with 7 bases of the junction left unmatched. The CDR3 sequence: CASSLRQGNEKLFF. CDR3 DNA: TGTGCCAGCAGCCTGAGACAGGGGAACGAAAAACTGTTTTTT.

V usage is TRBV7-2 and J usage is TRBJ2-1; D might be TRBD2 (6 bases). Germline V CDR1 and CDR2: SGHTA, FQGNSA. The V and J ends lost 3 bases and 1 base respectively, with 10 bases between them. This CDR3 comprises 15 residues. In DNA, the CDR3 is TGTGCCAGCAGCTTGGAGGGGTGGTCCTACAATGAGCAGTTCTTC. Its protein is CASSLEGWSYNEQFF. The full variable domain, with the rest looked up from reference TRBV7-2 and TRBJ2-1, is GAGVSQSPSNKVTEKGKDVELRCDPISGHTALYWYRQSLGQGLEFLIYFQGNSAPDKSGLPSDRFSAERTGGSVSTLTIQRTQQEDSAVYLCASSLEGWSYNEQFFGPGTRLTVL.

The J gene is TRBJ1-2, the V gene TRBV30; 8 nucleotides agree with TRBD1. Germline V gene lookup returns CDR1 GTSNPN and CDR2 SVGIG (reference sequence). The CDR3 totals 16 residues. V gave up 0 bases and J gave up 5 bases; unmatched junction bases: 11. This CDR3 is CAWSVPLTGVRYGYTF. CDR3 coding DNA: TGTGCCTGGAGTGTACCTCTGACAGGGGTTAGGTATGGCTACACCTTC. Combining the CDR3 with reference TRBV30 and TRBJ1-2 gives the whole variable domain SQTIHQWPATLVQPVGSPLSLECTVEGTSNPNLYWYRQAAGRGLQLLFYSVGIGQISSEVPQNLSASRPQDRQFILSSKKLLLSDSGFYLCAWSVPLTGVRYGYTFGSGTRLTVV.